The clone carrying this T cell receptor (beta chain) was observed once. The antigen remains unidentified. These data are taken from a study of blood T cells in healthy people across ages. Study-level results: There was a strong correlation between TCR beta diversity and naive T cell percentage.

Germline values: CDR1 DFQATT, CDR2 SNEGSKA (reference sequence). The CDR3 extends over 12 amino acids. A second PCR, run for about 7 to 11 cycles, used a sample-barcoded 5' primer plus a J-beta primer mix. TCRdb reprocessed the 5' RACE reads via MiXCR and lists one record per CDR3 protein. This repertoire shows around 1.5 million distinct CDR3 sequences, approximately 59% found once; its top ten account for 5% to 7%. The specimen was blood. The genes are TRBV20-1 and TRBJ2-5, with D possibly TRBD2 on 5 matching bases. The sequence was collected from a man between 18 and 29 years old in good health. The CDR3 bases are TGCGCATGGGGAGCCACGCGTGAGACCCAGTACTTC. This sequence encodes CAWGATRETQYF.